This T cell receptor beta chain derives from a study of shared clonotypes between healthy human individuals. Overall study results and limits: The study found 4.5% to 5% of naive CD4 clonotypes shared across a few donors. Relative to clonotypes present in all four donors, those not shared had lower generation probabilities.

About this clone itself: Its antigen remains unidentified.

Repertoires were generated with immunoSEQ multiplex PCR, while TCRdb's copy carries only in-frame clones and drops some. The table includes more than 2,000,000 clones, 93% detected once. Nashville, Tennessee was home to all donors, each a Caucasian adult. V lost 6 bases, J lost 6 bases, and 5 bases lay in between. Germline V gene lookup returns CDR1 MDHEN and CDR2 SYDVKM. This CDR3 contains 11 residues. The TCR originated in a man aged 18 to 29 in good health. Some clones in this sample may be carry-over from other donors' samples. This chain connects TRBV28 to TRBJ2-2; D gene unclear. Sequenced input: naive CD4+ T cells from PBMCs. Described subset: CD45RA+ positively selected. CDR3 DNA sequence: TGTGCCAGCAGCACGGCCGGGGAGCTGTTTTTT. It encodes CASSTAGELFF.